This TCR beta chain was captured in a study of identical twins. Comment on this clonotype: Its antigen is still unknown.

V was clipped by 3 bases and J by 2 bases, with 22 bases between them. The CDR3 loop spans 18 amino acids. The V gene's germline CDR1 is MDHEN and CDR2 SYDVKM. One entry per CDR3 protein results from TCRdb running MiXCR on the 5' RACE reads. The table shows some 560,000 distinct CDR3 sequences, with roughly 9.9% occurring only once. Study-level findings and limits: Alpha sequences that were out-of-frame and twin-shared showed an excess of low generation probability. Compared with models, monozygotic twins showed more out-of-frame TCR alpha sharing. Cord blood's abundant beta clonotypes had fewer insertions, unlike memory repertoires.

These data are also associated with another study on yellow fever vaccine responses in identical twins. That publication notes: Twin vaccine T cell responses reportedly seemed partly convergent, partly personalized.

The V call is TRBV28, the J call TRBJ2-5; TRBD1 or TRBD2 may be the D gene (6 bases each). This clonotype originated in a woman younger than 35 in good health. The sequenced sample consisted of PBMCs. Here the CDR3 DNA reads TGTGCCAGCAGTTTCGCCCGGATGGGGGGCCTTATTCAAGAGACCCAGTACTTC. Translated: CASSFARMGGLIQETQYF. The whole variable domain, filled in from reference TRBV28 and TRBJ2-5, reads DVKVTQSSRYLVKRTGEKVFLECVQDMDHENMFWYRQDPGLGLRLIYFSYDVKMKEKGDIPEGYSVSREKKERFSLILESASTNQTSMYLCASSFARMGGLIQETQYFGPGTRLLVL.